A selection of T cell receptor beta chains follows, all from one sample in a study of molecular identifiers for immune sequencing clone quantification. TCRdb re-analysed the PCR reads in MiXCR, keeping a single row per CDR3 protein. The sample has 100,000 or so distinct CDR3 sequences, roughly 38% seen once; the top ten hold around 3.9%. Sequencing input: naive CD8+ T cells from blood, with Jurkat cell RNA spiked in. These TCRs come from a human donor in good health. Some libraries in this study had Jurkat cell RNA spiked in. Each CDR3 is given with its conserved first and last residue. The order of the fields is D gene, V gene, clone size, J gene, CDR3 DNA, CDR3 protein. D genes are given only for firm matches. Clone size is not always given. Where it is, it says once, few, many or a class for expanded clones.

-	TRBV6-5	few	TRBJ2-1	TGTGCCAGCAGTTACCGGAGCTACAATGAGCAGTTCTTC	CASSYRSYNEQFF
-	TRBV3-1	-	TRBJ2-1	TGTGCCAGCAGCCAAGGAACAAGTGACACCCTATACAATGAGCAGTTCTTC	CASSQGTSDTLYNEQFF
TRBD1	TRBV11-2	-	TRBJ2-5	TGTGCCAGCAGCTTAGAGCTCGCGGACAGGGGTTTGGAGACCCAGTACTTC	CASSLELADRGLETQYF
TRBD1	TRBV28	few	TRBJ1-5	TGTGCCAGCAACCTCCGGGACAGGGGTACGCCAAGGCAGCCCCAGCATTTT	CASNLRDRGTPRQPQHF
-	TRBV3-1	few	TRBJ2-7	TGTGCCAGCAGCCAAGTCGGGTACGAGCAGTACTTC	CASSQVGYEQYF
-	TRBV27	few	TRBJ2-3	TGTGCCAGCAGTTTATCGGGAGATACGCAGTATTTT	CASSLSGDTQYF
-	TRBV4-3	-	TRBJ2-7	TGCGCCAGCAGCCAAGATCAATCCGGGTACTCCTACGAGCAGTACTTC	CASSQDQSGYSYEQYF
-	TRBV9	-	TRBJ1-5	TGTGCCAGCAGCCCATTCTCCGATAGCAATCAGCCCCAGCATTTT	CASSPFSDSNQPQHF
-	TRBV12-3/TRBV12-4	once	TRBJ2-6	TGTGCCAGCAGTTTAGATACCTTCAGTGGGGTCAACGTCCTGACTTTC	CASSLDTFSGVNVLTF
-	TRBV12-3/TRBV12-4	few	TRBJ2-1	TGTGCCAGCAGTTTAGCCGCAGGGTTCAACAATGAGCAGTTCTTC	CASSLAAGFNNEQFF
-	TRBV27	-	TRBJ2-7	TGTGCCAGCGGCCCGGGGCATCTTTACGAGCAGTACTTC	CASGPGHLYEQYF
TRBD1	TRBV28	many	TRBJ1-5	TGTGCCAGCAGTTCACAGGGGGCTAGGCAGCCCCAGCATTTT	CASSSQGARQPQHF
TRBD1	TRBV5-6	many	TRBJ2-3	TGTGCCAGCAGCTGGGGGACAGGGGAGACAGATACGCAGTATTTT	CASSWGTGETDTQYF
-	TRBV27	-	TRBJ1-1	TGTGCCAGCAGTTTATGGGGGCCAACTGAAGCTTTCTTT	CASSLWGPTEAFF
TRBD2	TRBV20-1	many	TRBJ2-3	TGCAGTGGTGATAGCGGGAGTGGCGCAGATACGCAGTATTTT	CSGDSGSGADTQYF
-	TRBV28	-	TRBJ2-7	TGTGCCAGCACAACTTTCGGACTTTACGAGCAGTACTTC	CASTTFGLYEQYF
-	TRBV9	-	TRBJ2-3	TGTGCCAGCGGGAAGGACGGCAGTACGCAGTATTTT	CASGKDGSTQYF
-	TRBV28	many	TRBJ1-2	TGTGCCAGCAGTCCGCAGGAAGGCTACACCTTC	CASSPQEGYTF
-	TRBV28	many	TRBJ1-5	TGTGCCAGCAGTTTAGGTTTTCAGCCCCAGCATTTT	CASSLGFQPQHF
-	TRBV29-1	many	TRBJ2-2	TGCAGCGTTGAATTCCTACAGGTCGGCGGGGAGCTGTTTTTT	CSVEFLQVGGELFF
-	TRBV27	many	TRBJ2-6	TGTGCCAGCAGTTTTATGGGAGGTGGGGCCAACGTCCTGACTTTC	CASSFMGGGANVLTF
-	TRBV5-6	few	TRBJ2-1	TGTGCCAGCAGCACATTAGCGGAGAGGCGTTGGGATGAGCAGTTCTTC	CASSTLAERRWDEQFF
TRBD2	TRBV23-1	-	TRBJ2-5	TGCGCCAGGTTACGGGGAACTAGCGGGGCAGAGACCCAGTACTTC	CARLRGTSGAETQYF
TRBD2	TRBV4-3	many	TRBJ2-3	TGCGCCAGCAGCCAAGCTGTAGCGGGAGCGGCAGATACGCAGTATTTT	CASSQAVAGAADTQYF
-	TRBV24-1	-	TRBJ2-5	TGTGCCACCAATCCGGGGGGCGGAGAAGAGACCCAGTACTTC	CATNPGGGEETQYF
-	TRBV7-9	many	TRBJ2-2	TGTGCCAGCAGCGTTGACGGTAACACCGGGGAGCTGTTTTTT	CASSVDGNTGELFF
-	TRBV12-3/TRBV12-4	-	TRBJ2-4	TGTGCCAGCAGCGGGATTTCGTCGAACATTCAGTACTTC	CASSGISSNIQYF
-	TRBV11-1	many	TRBJ2-3	TGTGCCAGCAGCCGCCGGTCCGGACTGGGGTATGGAGATACGCAGTATTTT	CASSRRSGLGYGDTQYF
-	TRBV29-1	few	TRBJ2-7	TGCAGCGCCCTTAGGGGATACAACGAGCAGTACTTC	CSALRGYNEQYF
TRBD1	TRBV11-2	few	TRBJ2-5	TGTGCCAGCAGTGGTGGGACAGGGGGCTTCCAAGAGACCCAGTACTTC	CASSGGTGGFQETQYF
TRBD1	TRBV7-6	-	TRBJ2-3	TGTGCCAGCAGCTTAGTCGGCAGGGGGCGGACAGATACGCAGAATTTT	CASSLVGRGRTDTQNF
TRBD2	TRBV7-9	many	TRBJ2-7	TGTGCCAGCAGCTCCATCGGCGGGAGCAGGTACGAGCAGTACTTC	CASSSIGGSRYEQYF
TRBD1	TRBV20-1	few	TRBJ1-5	TGCAGTGCTTCAGACAGGGGCAATCAGCCCCAGCATTTT	CSASDRGNQPQHF
-	TRBV7-2	-	TRBJ1-1	TGTGCCAGCAGCTTAGATCCGGTGAACACTGAAGCGTTCTTT	CASSLDPVNTEAFF
-	TRBV12-3/TRBV12-4	many	TRBJ1-5	TGTGCCAGCAGCCCCGGGGGTCTCTTGGGGACTAATCAGCCCCAGCATTTT	CASSPGGLLGTNQPQHF
TRBD1	TRBV7-9	-	TRBJ1-1	TGTGCCAGCAGCCCAGACAGGGATGAAGCTTTCTTT	CASSPDRDEAFF
TRBD2	TRBV28	-	TRBJ2-7	TGTGCCAGCAGTTCCGGACTAGCGGGAGGGTCCTACGAGCAGTACTTC	CASSSGLAGGSYEQYF
-	TRBV28	many	TRBJ2-3	TGTGCCAGCAGTTTTCCCACGGTAGCGGCCAGCACAGATACGCAGTATTTT	CASSFPTVAASTDTQYF
TRBD1	TRBV28	many	TRBJ2-1	TGTGCCAGCTGGGACAGCTCCTACAATGAGCAGTTCTTC	CASWDSSYNEQFF
-	TRBV7-9	many	TRBJ1-4	TGTGCCAGCAGCTTAGGAAGGGACTGGCATGAAAAACTGTTTTTT	CASSLGRDWHEKLFF
-	TRBV19	few	TRBJ1-1	TGTGCCAGTATGGTGGGGTCGCGGGGGAGAACTGAAGCTTTCTTT	CASMVGSRGRTEAFF
-	TRBV28	many	TRBJ1-5	TGTGCCAGCAGTTTATTCTCACCCTATAGCAATCAGCCCCAGCATTTT	CASSLFSPYSNQPQHF
-	TRBV20-1	-	TRBJ1-5	TGCAGTGCTAGAGATACGAGGGGCCGTCAGCCCCAGCATTTT	CSARDTRGRQPQHF
-	TRBV27	-	TRBJ1-1	TGTGCCAGCAGTATATATGCAACGCGGAACACTGAAGCTTTCTTT	CASSIYATRNTEAFF
TRBD1	TRBV5-4	-	TRBJ2-3	TGTGCCAGCAGCACTAACAGGGGAATGGCAGATACGCAGTATTTT	CASSTNRGMADTQYF
-	TRBV15	-	TRBJ2-5	TGTGCCACCAGCAGAGATTCCGAGACCCAGAACTTC	CATSRDSETQNF
-	TRBV20-1	-	TRBJ2-5	TGCAGTGCCGCGTCGCTAGAGGGAGTTGGTATCGTTGGTGGAACGACCCAGTACTTC	CSAASLEGVGIVGGTTQYF
TRBD1	TRBV5-1	-	TRBJ1-1	TGCGCCAGCAGTGGAGACAGGGGGGATTTGAACACTGAAGCTTTCTTT	CASSGDRGDLNTEAFF
-	TRBV7-3	-	TRBJ2-4	TGTGCCAGCAGCCCTCCGGGCAGAAACATTCAGTACTTC	CASSPPGRNIQYF
-	TRBV5-6	-	TRBJ2-3	TGTGCCAGCAGCAGATGGACAGGCACAGATACGCAGTATTTT	CASSRWTGTDTQYF
TRBD2	TRBV20-1	-	TRBJ2-3	TGCAGTGCTAGATCTCTAGCGGTTAGCACAGCTACGCAGTATTTT	CSARSLAVSTATQYF